This is a list of T cell receptor beta chains from one sample in a study of technical replicates of blood from several donors. The protocol was immunoSEQ multiplex PCR, while the TCRdb copy is restricted to in-frame clones and leaves out a portion. The top ten hold 0.39% of the sample, which has approximately 53,000 clones, roughly 95% seen once. Material for sequencing was T cells isolated from PBMCs. The receptors stem from a human donor in good health. Both conserved end residues are part of each CDR3. Each record gives: D gene, J gene, V gene, clone size, CDR3 DNA, CDR3 protein. A D gene is named only where the DNA matches it firmly. Size is omitted from some rows. Given values are once, few, many or a class for expanded clones.

D gene: -; J gene: TRBJ1-2; V gene: TRBV6-1; clone size: once; CDR3 DNA: TGTGCCAGCAGCGACACAGGGACTGGCTACACCTTC; CDR3 protein: CASSDTGTGYTF
D gene: TRBD1; J gene: TRBJ1-4; V gene: TRBV6-4; clone size: -; CDR3 DNA: TGTGCCAGCAGTGACCCCGGACAGGGGGATGAAAAACTGTTTTTT; CDR3 protein: CASSDPGQGDEKLFF
D gene: TRBD1; J gene: TRBJ1-1; V gene: TRBV30; clone size: -; CDR3 DNA: TGTGCCGGAGGACAGGATAACACTGAAGCTTTCTTT; CDR3 protein: CAGGQDNTEAFF
D gene: TRBD2; J gene: TRBJ2-1; V gene: TRBV19; clone size: -; CDR3 DNA: TGTGCCAGTAGTGTACTAGCGGGAGTGGGAAATGAGCAGTTCTTC; CDR3 protein: CASSVLAGVGNEQFF
D gene: TRBD1; J gene: TRBJ2-7; V gene: TRBV7-2; clone size: -; CDR3 DNA: TGTGCCAGCAGCTTAGGGGACAGGGGGATCTACGAGCAGTACTTC; CDR3 protein: CASSLGDRGIYEQYF
D gene: -; J gene: TRBJ2-7; V gene: TRBV11-1; clone size: -; CDR3 DNA: TGTGCCAGCAGCCGCGGGCCGGGGAGGGAGCAGTACTTC; CDR3 protein: CASSRGPGREQYF
D gene: TRBD2; J gene: TRBJ2-3; V gene: TRBV4-3; clone size: -; CDR3 DNA: TGCGCCAGCAGCCAAGATCAACTAGCGGGAGATACGCAGTATTTT; CDR3 protein: CASSQDQLAGDTQYF
D gene: -; J gene: TRBJ2-1; V gene: TRBV9; clone size: -; CDR3 DNA: TGTGCCAGCAGGGACACTACGAAAAATGAGCAGTTCTTC; CDR3 protein: CASRDTTKNEQFF
D gene: -; J gene: TRBJ2-7; V gene: TRBV19; clone size: once; CDR3 DNA: TGTGCCAGTAGGTTTTCCCACAGTTTCTACGAGCAGTACTTC; CDR3 protein: CASRFSHSFYEQYF
D gene: -; J gene: TRBJ2-1; V gene: TRBV28; clone size: -; CDR3 DNA: TGTGCCAGCAGTTTTATACAGGAGAGTTACAATGAGCAGTTCTTC; CDR3 protein: CASSFIQESYNEQFF
D gene: -; J gene: TRBJ1-5; V gene: TRBV18; clone size: -; CDR3 DNA: TGTGCCAGCTCACCACATAGTGATCAGCCCCAGCATTTT; CDR3 protein: CASSPHSDQPQHF
D gene: TRBD2; J gene: TRBJ2-7; V gene: TRBV7-9; clone size: once; CDR3 DNA: TGTGCCAGCAGTCGGGCTGGGGACTACCTGACCTACGAGCAGTACTTC; CDR3 protein: CASSRAGDYLTYEQYF
D gene: TRBD2; J gene: TRBJ2-7; V gene: TRBV7-9; clone size: once; CDR3 DNA: TGTGCCAGCAGCTTAGTCGCTAGCGGGGTCGAGCAGTACTTC; CDR3 protein: CASSLVASGVEQYF
D gene: TRBD1; J gene: TRBJ1-2; V gene: TRBV30; clone size: -; CDR3 DNA: TGTGCCTGGGGTCTTTTACAGGGGAGCTATGGCTACACCTTC; CDR3 protein: CAWGLLQGSYGYTF
D gene: TRBD1; J gene: TRBJ2-7; V gene: TRBV28; clone size: -; CDR3 DNA: TGTGCCAGCAGGCCTGACAGGGGGCGCTTCTACGAGCAGTACTTC; CDR3 protein: CASRPDRGRFYEQYF
D gene: -; J gene: TRBJ1-1; V gene: TRBV19; clone size: -; CDR3 DNA: TGTGCCAGTCCCTACAGGGTCGGGACTGAAGCTTTCTTT; CDR3 protein: CASPYRVGTEAFF
D gene: TRBD1; J gene: TRBJ2-1; V gene: TRBV4-3; clone size: -; CDR3 DNA: TGCGCCAGCAGCCAGCACAGGGGGTACAATGAGCAGTTCTTC; CDR3 protein: CASSQHRGYNEQFF
D gene: -; J gene: TRBJ1-1; V gene: TRBV11-2; clone size: -; CDR3 DNA: TGTGCCAGCAGCTTACGGCCCGACAGTTTTACCCTAAACACTGAAGCTTTCTTT; CDR3 protein: CASSLRPDSFTLNTEAFF
D gene: TRBD1; J gene: TRBJ2-1; V gene: TRBV29-1; clone size: -; CDR3 DNA: TGCAGCGTTGCTCGGGACAGGGACAACAATGAGCAGTTCTTC; CDR3 protein: CSVARDRDNNEQFF
D gene: -; J gene: TRBJ1-5; V gene: TRBV28; clone size: -; CDR3 DNA: TGTGCCAGCAGTTTCCCATATGTCGACAGTACTATTGGGGGGATAAATCAGCCCCAGCATTTT; CDR3 protein: CASSFPYVDSTIGGINQPQHF
D gene: TRBD1; J gene: TRBJ2-7; V gene: TRBV2; clone size: -; CDR3 DNA: TGTGCCAGCAGTGAAACTTTCGGGACAGGGGGCTACGAGCAGTACTTC; CDR3 protein: CASSETFGTGGYEQYF
D gene: -; J gene: TRBJ1-2; V gene: TRBV7-8; clone size: -; CDR3 DNA: TGTGCCAGCAGCCCATACTCATGGGTGGAGCCGGCCAACGGCTACACCTTC; CDR3 protein: CASSPYSWVEPANGYTF
D gene: TRBD1; J gene: TRBJ1-5; V gene: TRBV5-1; clone size: -; CDR3 DNA: TGCGCCAGCAGCTCCGGGACAGGGGGTAATCAGCCCCAGCATTTT; CDR3 protein: CASSSGTGGNQPQHF
D gene: -; J gene: TRBJ1-2; V gene: TRBV27; clone size: -; CDR3 DNA: TGTGCCAGCAGTTTATCGAGGTGGACAGAGATCTATGGCTACACCTTC; CDR3 protein: CASSLSRWTEIYGYTF
D gene: TRBD1; J gene: TRBJ2-3; V gene: TRBV15; clone size: -; CDR3 DNA: TGTGCCACCATACATCTCACAGGGGAAGGTAGGACAGATACGCAGTATTTT; CDR3 protein: CATIHLTGEGRTDTQYF
D gene: -; J gene: TRBJ2-6; V gene: TRBV5-4; clone size: once; CDR3 DNA: TGTGCCAGCAGAGACTCGTCTGGGGCCAACGTCCTGACTTTC; CDR3 protein: CASRDSSGANVLTF
D gene: TRBD2; J gene: TRBJ2-3; V gene: TRBV9; clone size: -; CDR3 DNA: TGTGCCAGCAGCGTAGCGGGAGGGCCAGATACGCAGTATTTT; CDR3 protein: CASSVAGGPDTQYF
D gene: -; J gene: TRBJ1-2; V gene: TRBV28; clone size: -; CDR3 DNA: TGTGCCAGCAGTAGCGAGGGAGGTAATCGGGGCTACACCTTC; CDR3 protein: CASSSEGGNRGYTF
D gene: TRBD2; J gene: TRBJ2-1; V gene: TRBV25-1; clone size: -; CDR3 DNA: TGTGCCAGCAGTGAGGGGACTAGCGCGCCCTACAATGAGCAGTTCTTC; CDR3 protein: CASSEGTSAPYNEQFF
D gene: TRBD1; J gene: TRBJ1-2; V gene: TRBV6-4; clone size: -; CDR3 DNA: TGTGCCAGCAGTCCTGGGACAGTCTTAACTAACTATGGCTACACCTTC; CDR3 protein: CASSPGTVLTNYGYTF
D gene: -; J gene: TRBJ1-1; V gene: TRBV9; clone size: -; CDR3 DNA: TGTGCCAGCAGCGTGGGGGGAGACACTGAAGCTTTCTTT; CDR3 protein: CASSVGGDTEAFF
D gene: -; J gene: TRBJ2-7; V gene: TRBV4-3; clone size: -; CDR3 DNA: TGCGCCAGCAGCCAGACGGCGACAGGATTCTACGAGCAGTACTTC; CDR3 protein: CASSQTATGFYEQYF
D gene: -; J gene: TRBJ1-2; V gene: TRBV11-2; clone size: once; CDR3 DNA: TGTGCCAGCAGCCCCCTGCCGGGGGACGAAACCAACTATGGCTACACCTTC; CDR3 protein: CASSPLPGDETNYGYTF
D gene: TRBD1; J gene: TRBJ2-2; V gene: TRBV5-6; clone size: -; CDR3 DNA: TGTGCCAGCAGCTTTGGGACAGGGGGCTTTGGGGAGCTGTTTTTT; CDR3 protein: CASSFGTGGFGELFF
D gene: TRBD1; J gene: TRBJ2-5; V gene: TRBV7-3; clone size: -; CDR3 DNA: TGTGCCAGCAGCTTAAGTCCGGGACAGGGAAATGAGGAGACCCAGTACTTC; CDR3 protein: CASSLSPGQGNEETQYF
D gene: -; J gene: TRBJ1-2; V gene: TRBV28; clone size: once; CDR3 DNA: TGTGCCAGCAGTTTGGGACACCCAAACTATGGCTACACCTTC; CDR3 protein: CASSLGHPNYGYTF
D gene: TRBD1; J gene: TRBJ1-1; V gene: TRBV9; clone size: -; CDR3 DNA: TGTGCCAGCAGCTGGAGACAGGGAGGAAGCACTGAAGCTTTCTTT; CDR3 protein: CASSWRQGGSTEAFF
D gene: -; J gene: TRBJ2-7; V gene: TRBV28; clone size: -; CDR3 DNA: TGTGCCAGCAGTTTATCGGTCATCAACGAGCAGTACTTC; CDR3 protein: CASSLSVINEQYF
D gene: -; J gene: TRBJ2-3; V gene: TRBV4-1; clone size: -; CDR3 DNA: TGCGCCAGCGCCCGAGGCGATTCTAGCACAGATACGCAGTATTTT; CDR3 protein: CASARGDSSTDTQYF
D gene: TRBD2; J gene: TRBJ2-7; V gene: TRBV5-1; clone size: -; CDR3 DNA: TGCGCCAGCAGCTTGCTAGCGGGACCTTCCTACGAGCAGTACTTC; CDR3 protein: CASSLLAGPSYEQYF
D gene: TRBD2; J gene: TRBJ2-3; V gene: TRBV5-1; clone size: -; CDR3 DNA: TGCGCCAGCAGCTTGCGGGGAGGGACCGGATCCACAGATACGCAGTATTTT; CDR3 protein: CASSLRGGTGSTDTQYF
D gene: TRBD1; J gene: TRBJ2-7; V gene: TRBV28; clone size: -; CDR3 DNA: TGTGCCAGCAGTTCCCCTACACGGGACAGGGGCTACGAGCAGTACTTC; CDR3 protein: CASSSPTRDRGYEQYF